These 29 T cell receptor beta chains originate from one sample sequenced in a study of cytomegalovirus exposure and HLA in healthy donors. This PCR relied on a set of 60 Vbeta primers and 13 Jbeta primers. Clones were sequenced by immunoSEQ multiplex PCR, and TCRdb holds only the in-frame ones, with some missing. The sample totals around 120,000 clones; its top ten clones hold 3.6%. The sample consisted of PBMCs. All receptors derive from a man aged 18 to 35 in good health and CMV-seronegative.

V usage is TRBV19 and J usage is TRBJ2-7; TRBD1 aligns across 7 bases. J lost 1 base, V lost 5 bases, and 5 bases had no gene match. The germline CDR1 and CDR2 sequences are LNHDA and SQIVND (reference sequence). This CDR3 contains 14 residues. This CDR3 is CASSSGTVSYEQYF. Here the CDR3 DNA reads TGTGCCAGTAGTTCCGGGACAGTGTCCTACGAGCAGTACTTC. The complete variable domain, with remaining parts taken from reference TRBV19 and TRBJ2-7, reads DGGITQSPKYLFRKEGQNVTLSCEQNLNHDAMYWYRQDPGQGLRLIYYSQIVNDFQKGDIAEGYSVSREKKESFPLTVTSAQKNPTAFYLCASSSGTVSYEQYFGPGTRLTVT.

This chain links TRBV28 with TRBJ1-5; no firm D call. V was clipped by 6 bases and J by 7 bases, with 16 bases between them. Per the germline V gene, CDR1 is MDHEN and CDR2 is SYDVKM. This CDR3 region has 14 residues. CDR3 sequence: CASSQNSFRQPQHF. CDR3 coding DNA: TGTGCCAGCAGCCAGAACAGTTTTCGGCAGCCCCAGCATTTT. Full variable domain (rest looked up from reference TRBV28 and TRBJ1-5): DVKVTQSSRYLVKRTGEKVFLECVQDMDHENMFWYRQDPGLGLRLIYFSYDVKMKEKGDIPEGYSVSREKKERFSLILESASTNQTSMYLCASSQNSFRQPQHFGDGTRLSIL.

The rearrangement joins TRBV27 to TRBJ2-7; D may be TRBD2 (6 bases). Germline V gene data show CDR1 as MNHEY and CDR2 as SMNVEV (reference sequence). The CDR3 has 16 amino acids. V lost 8 bases and J lost 0, with 20 bases in between. In DNA form, the CDR3 reads TGTGCCAGCTCTAGCCTGGAGGGCCGTAGCTCCTACGAGCAGTACTTC. This codes for CASSSLEGRSSYEQYF.

The rearrangement links TRBV6-4 to TRBJ1-2; D unresolved. With 2 bases removed from V and 6 bases from J, the gap between germline ends came to 7 bases. The CDR3 consists of 12 residues. Germline-derived CDR1 and CDR2 are MRHNA and SNTAGT. CDR3 in amino acids: CASSDGGDGYTF. The CDR3 DNA follows: TGTGCCAGCAGTGACGGAGGAGATGGCTACACCTTC.

The chain couples TRBV6-1 to TRBJ1-5, with 8 bases aligning to TRBD1. Germline values: CDR1 MNHNS, CDR2 SASEGT. After removal of 4 bases from V and 7 bases from J, the junction contained 9 bases not matched to a gene. The CDR3 totals 15 residues. CDR3 in DNA: TGTGCCAGCAGTGGAAGGGACAGGAGAGGACAGCCCCAGCATTTT. Protein: CASSGRDRRGQPQHF.

The chain employs TRBV27 and TRBJ1-1; possibly TRBD1 for D (5 bases). V was trimmed by 3 bases and J by 3 bases, leaving 14 bases between them. CDR1 MNHEY and CDR2 SMNVEV come from the germline V gene (reference sequence). This CDR3 contains 15 residues. This chain's CDR3 is CASSFGGGGDTEAFF. CDR3 nucleotides: TGTGCCAGCAGTTTTGGGGGGGGAGGAGACACTGAAGCTTTCTTT.

The rearrangement joins TRBV18 to TRBJ2-1, with no clear D. CDR1 is KGHSH, CDR2 LQKENI, per germline. Trimming pared 1 base from V and 8 bases from J, leaving 6 bases between. This CDR3 is built from 12 residues. CDR3 DNA sequence: TGTGCCAGCTCACCACGCGACTATGAGCAGTTCTTC. Translating it yields CASSPRDYEQFF.

The J gene is TRBJ1-5, the V gene TRBV28, with D hard to call. This CDR3 has 15 residues. Trimming left V 6 bases short and J 0 bases short, with 12 bases between. Germline CDR1 is MDHEN and CDR2 is SYDVKM. CDR3 loop: CASSLEPYSNQPQHF. The CDR3 DNA reads as TGTGCCAGCAGCCTAGAACCCTATAGCAATCAGCCCCAGCATTTT.

V and J are TRBV28 and TRBJ1-1; TRBD1 agrees at 7 bases. After removal of 6 bases from V and 7 bases from J, the junction contained 11 bases not matched to a gene. This CDR3 spans 14 amino acids. CDR1 and CDR2 (germline): MDHEN, SYDVKM. The CDR3 region is CASRSRDRLLEAFF. The CDR3 DNA follows: TGTGCCAGCAGATCCCGGGACAGATTGCTTGAAGCTTTCTTT. Variable domain in full (rest from reference TRBV28 and TRBJ1-1): DVKVTQSSRYLVKRTGEKVFLECVQDMDHENMFWYRQDPGLGLRLIYFSYDVKMKEKGDIPEGYSVSREKKERFSLILESASTNQTSMYLCASRSRDRLLEAFFGQGTRLTVV.

The chain recombines TRBV5-4 with TRBJ2-7; TRBD2 matches 10 bases. Germline assignment: CDR1 SGHNT and CDR2 YYREEE (reference sequence). This CDR3 spans 16 amino acids. With V trimmed by 4 bases and J by 0 bases, 7 bases remained unmatched. DNA of the CDR3: TGTGCCAGCAGCCTCGGGACTAGCGCCAGCTCCTACGAGCAGTACTTC. Translating gives CASSLGTSASSYEQYF.

The chain links TRBV27 to TRBJ2-3; TRBD2 matches 9 bases. The CDR3 is 16 residues long. Germline V gives CDR1 MNHEY, CDR2 SMNVEV (reference sequence). V lost 0 bases, J lost 8 bases, and 9 bases stayed unmatched. CDR3 bases: TGTGCCAGCAGTTTATCTGAAGCGGGAGGCACGGGTACGCAGTATTTT. Amino acid sequence: CASSLSEAGGTGTQYF.

The chain joins TRBV7-8 to TRBJ2-1, with 12 bases identical to TRBD2. CDR1 is SGHVS, CDR2 FQNEAQ, per germline. The CDR3 is made up of 15 amino acids. V was clipped by 4 bases and J by 10 bases; unmatched bases: 8. CDR3: CASSSRLAGVREQFF. The DNA for the CDR3 is TGTGCCAGCAGCTCCCGACTAGCGGGAGTCAGGGAGCAGTTCTTC. Full variable domain (missing parts from reference TRBV7-8 and TRBJ2-1): GAGVSQSPRYKVAKRGQDVALRCDPISGHVSLFWYQQALGQGPEFLTYFQNEAQLDKSGLPSDRFFAERPEGSVSTLKIQRTQQEDSAVYLCASSSRLAGVREQFFGPGTRLTVL.

This chain links TRBV9 with TRBJ2-1; TRBD2 aligns across 11 bases. CDR1 and CDR2 (germline): SGDLS, YYNGEE. Trimming removed 2 bases from V and 4 bases from J; junction bases left unmatched: 5. The CDR3 runs 16 residues. Here the CDR3 reads CASSVTSGSSYNEQFF. The DNA for the CDR3 is TGTGCCAGCAGCGTCACTAGCGGGAGTAGTTACAATGAGCAGTTCTTC.

The V and J genes are TRBV7-9 and TRBJ2-5; a weak D match, TRBD2 (6 bases). Germline V gives CDR1 SEHNR, CDR2 FQNEAQ (reference sequence). V was cut by 7 bases and J by 5 bases, with 14 bases left in between. The CDR3 totals 13 residues. CDR3 DNA sequence: TGTGCCAGCACCCCCCGCGGGATCGAGACCCAGTACTTC. Its translation is CASTPRGIETQYF. The full variable domain, rest sourced from reference TRBV7-9 and TRBJ2-5, is DTGVSQNPRHKITKRGQNVTFRCDPISEHNRLYWYRQTLGQGPEFLTYFQNEAQLEKSRLLSDRFSAERPKGSFSTLEIQRTEQGDSAMYLCASTPRGIETQYFGPGTRLLVL.

The V call is TRBV18, the J call TRBJ2-5, with 14 bases fitting TRBD2. The V and J ends lost 6 bases and 5 bases, in that order; junction bases with no gene match: 5. This CDR3 has 15 amino acids. Germline CDR1 is KGHSH and CDR2 is LQKENI. This chain's CDR3 is CASSTSGGARETQYF. CDR3 in DNA: TGTGCCAGCTCGACTAGCGGGGGGGCCCGGGAGACCCAGTACTTC.

The chain uses TRBV5-1 and TRBJ2-3; 7 bases line up with TRBD2. Unmatched junction bases numbered 3, after V lost 4 bases and J lost 1 base. This CDR3 is 14 amino acids long. Germline V CDR1 and CDR2: SGHRS, YFSETQ. The DNA of the CDR3 is TGCGCCAGCAGCCTACGGGGGGGCACAGATACGCAGTATTTT. As protein: CASSLRGGTDTQYF.

The CDR3 region is CASSQDRGGSDEQYF. The CDR3 nucleotides are TGCGCCAGCAGCCAAGATCGGGGAGGTAGTGACGAGCAGTACTTC. The chain carries TRBV4-1 and TRBJ2-7; maybe TRBD2 (6 bases). The CDR3 has 15 amino acids. Germline V lookup: CDR1 MGHRA, CDR2 YSYEKL. V dropped 0 bases and J dropped 5 bases, with 14 bases sitting between them.

This sequence joins TRBV7-9 and TRBJ1-2; possibly TRBD1 for D (5 bases). This CDR3 is 16 amino acids long. Trimming removed 6 bases at V and 0 bases at J, with 17 bases between. CDR1 SEHNR and CDR2 FQNEAQ come from the germline V gene (reference sequence). CDR3 protein: CASRPDRGGANYGYTF. The CDR3 DNA reads as TGTGCCAGCAGGCCAGACAGAGGAGGGGCTAACTATGGCTACACCTTC.

This chain connects TRBV6-1 to TRBJ2-2; D not resolved. Germline CDR1 MNHNS, CDR2 SASEGT. This CDR3 region has 13 residues. Trimming took off 7 bases at V and 2 bases at J, with 8 bases between the two ends. In DNA form, the CDR3 reads TGTGCCAGCATGGCCACCAACACCGGGGAGCTGTTTTTT. Encoded protein: CASMATNTGELFF.

This chain uses TRBV6-4 with TRBJ2-2; TRBD2 matches 8 bases. The CDR3 spans 15 residues. Germline loops: CDR1 MRHNA, CDR2 SNTAGT. J gave up 0 bases and V 5 bases, and 2 bases lay outside the gene matches. The CDR3 is CASSFSGANTGELFF. CDR3 bases: TGTGCCAGCAGTTTTAGCGGGGCGAACACCGGGGAGCTGTTTTTT.

The rearrangement uses TRBV9 and TRBJ2-1, with unresolved D. With 4 bases removed from V and 7 bases from J, the gap between germline ends came to 6 bases. Germline CDR1 and CDR2: SGDLS and YYNGEE. This CDR3 has 11 residues. CDR3 sequence (DNA): TGTGCCAGCAGCTCTAGGAATGAGCAGTTCTTC. Translating it yields CASSSRNEQFF.

The chain carries TRBV27 and TRBJ1-5; the match to TRBD1 covers 7 bases. CDR1 is MNHEY, CDR2 SMNVEV, per germline (reference sequence). After removal of 4 bases from V and 7 bases from J, the junction contained 10 bases not matched to a gene. The CDR3 sequence is 15 residues long. CDR3 sequence reads: CASSSRNRGNQPQHF. In DNA, the CDR3 is TGTGCCAGCAGTTCTCGGAACAGGGGAAACCAGCCCCAGCATTTT.

This chain joins TRBV5-3 and TRBJ2-3; D gene ambiguous. TRBV5-3 is sorted into the ORF group, with uncertain function. The CDR3 is 14 residues long. The V gene lost 2 bases and the J gene lost 2 bases, with 9 bases spanning the gap. DNA of the CDR3: TGTGCCAGAAGCTTCTTTGCGGTCACAGATACGCAGTATTTT. Its translation is CARSFFAVTDTQYF.

The V call is TRBV15, the J call TRBJ1-1; no definite D call. The CDR3 sequence is 13 residues long. Trimming pared 1 base from V and 3 bases from J, leaving 6 bases between. CDR1 LNHNV and CDR2 YYDKDF come from the germline V gene (reference sequence). CDR3 in DNA: TGTGCCACCAGCAGAGCCCCAGACACTGAAGCTTTCTTT. Residues: CATSRAPDTEAFF.

The V and J genes are TRBV5-6 and TRBJ1-1, with D maybe TRBD1 (5 bases). Germline loops: CDR1 SGHDT, CDR2 YYEEEE. This CDR3 is 13 amino acids long. V was shortened by 4 bases and J by 6 bases, with 13 bases between the two germline ends. CDR3 loop: CASSPGGRAEAFF. The CDR3 coding sequence is TGTGCCAGCAGCCCTGGGGGGAGGGCTGAAGCTTTCTTT. The variable domain in full, completed from reference TRBV5-6 and TRBJ1-1, reads DAGVTQSPTHLIKTRGQQVTLRCSPKSGHDTVSWYQQALGQGPQFIFQYYEEEERQRGNFPDRFSGHQFPNYSSELNVNALLLGDSALYLCASSPGGRAEAFFGQGTRLTVV.

The chain joins TRBV27 to TRBJ2-3; D might be TRBD1 (5 bases). This CDR3 has 13 amino acids. Germline V gene sequence: CDR1 MNHEY, CDR2 SMNVEV (reference sequence). V lost 10 bases to trimming and J lost 1 base, with 12 bases between them. The CDR3 bases are TGTGCCACTTTAGAAGGGGGCACAGATACGCAGTATTTT. It translates to CATLEGGTDTQYF.

The rearrangement links TRBV5-6 to TRBJ1-5, with D perhaps matching TRBD1 (5 bases). Trimming cost V 1 base and J 7 bases, with 12 bases left between them. The CDR3 is 14 amino acids. CDR1 and CDR2 (germline): SGHDT, YYEEEE. The CDR3 coding sequence is TGTGCCAGCAGCTTGTGGCAGGGAATGCAGCCCCAGCATTTT. Encoded protein: CASSLWQGMQPQHF.

This chain links TRBV10-3 with TRBJ1-2, with a possible D match to TRBD1 (6 bases). V dropped 6 bases and J dropped 2 bases, with 13 bases sitting between them. CDR1 is ENHRY and CDR2 is SYGVKD in the germline V gene. The CDR3 has 14 residues. CDR3 nucleotide sequence: TGTGCCATCAGGGGAACGGACAGAAACTATGGCTACACCTTC. Its translation: CAIRGTDRNYGYTF.

This sequence joins TRBV28 and TRBJ2-3; 8 nucleotides align to TRBD2. The germline V gene has CDR1 MDHEN and CDR2 SYDVKM. Unmatched junction bases numbered 4, after V lost 1 base and J lost 1 base. The CDR3 is 16 amino acids. The CDR3 spells CASSLLPGGGTDTQYF. DNA of the CDR3: TGTGCCAGCAGTTTATTACCGGGAGGGGGCACAGATACGCAGTATTTT.